This T cell receptor beta chain was found in a study of cytomegalovirus exposure and HLA in healthy donors. Primers included in the PCR were 60 Vbeta and 13 Jbeta primers. Method: immunoSEQ multiplex PCR; TCRdb's copy keeps in-frame clones and lacks some. This table holds over 200,000 clones, 70% to 85% found once. Broader study findings: As a later analysis revealed, most CMV-associated TCR beta chains appeared HLA-restricted.

As for this clone: Its antigen is unidentified.

The CDR3 sequence is 15 residues long. Germline loops: CDR1 SGDLS, CDR2 YYNGEE. The ends were cut back, 0 bases at V and 6 bases at J, with 12 bases in the middle. The chain links TRBV9 to TRBJ2-2; a possible D gene is TRBD1 (6 bases). This TCR was recovered from a male donor in good health and CMV-seronegative. The sequenced sample consisted of PBMCs. The CDR3 sequence is CASSVGVRGSGELFF. CDR3 nucleotide sequence: TGTGCCAGCAGCGTAGGGGTAAGGGGGTCCGGGGAGCTGTTTTTT. The full variable domain, rest sourced from reference TRBV9 and TRBJ2-2, is DSGVTQTPKHLITATGQRVTLRCSPRSGDLSVYWYQQSLDQGLQFLIQYYNGEERAKGNILERFSAQQFPDLHSELNLSSLELGDSALYFCASSVGVRGSGELFFGEGSRLTVL.